The 5 T cell receptor beta chains listed next were all sequenced from one sample in a study of blood T cells in healthy people across ages. A J-beta primer mix and a sample-barcoded 5' primer were used in a second PCR of about 7 to 12 cycles. TCRdb re-called the 5' RACE reads with MiXCR, one entry per CDR3 protein. The repertoire holds some 930,000 distinct CDR3 sequences, 25% to 30% seen once, with 10% to 13% in the top ten. These data were also reused for a study on T cells of mothers and their children.

Material for sequencing was blood. The receptors here all came from a woman aged 40 to 55 in good health.

The V and J genes are TRBV7-9 and TRBJ1-5; 10 positions match TRBD1. Germline V gene lookup returns CDR1 SEHNR and CDR2 FQNEAQ (reference sequence). The CDR3 has 16 residues. V was pared by 5 bases and J by 5 bases, with 9 bases of the junction left unmatched. CDR3 nucleotide sequence: TGTGCCAGCAGCCAAGGACCGGGACAGGGGTATCAGCCCCAGCATTTT. Translated, it gives CASSQGPGQGYQPQHF.

This clonotype appeared a few times. This chain uses TRBV20-1 with TRBJ1-1; 7 bases fit TRBD1. The CDR3 runs 14 residues. Germline V lookup: CDR1 DFQATT, CDR2 SNEGSKA (reference sequence). Trimming removed 1 base from V and 5 bases from J; junction bases left unmatched: 7. CDR3 in amino acids: CSARGQGQSTEAFF. The CDR3 region has the DNA TGCAGTGCTAGAGGACAGGGACAGTCAACTGAAGCTTTCTTT.

Of note for this clonotype: The missing conserved phenylalanine or tryptophan at the end of this CDR3 makes a read error likely. V and J are TRBV20-1 and TRBJ1-4; D possibly corresponds to TRBD1 (6 bases). This CDR3 spans 14 amino acids. CDR1 and CDR2 from the germline V gene are DFQATT and SNEGSKA (reference sequence). The DNA for the CDR3 is TGCAGGGCTGCCCGGGACGGGGGCAATGAAAAACTGTTTTTG. It yields the protein CRAARDGGNEKLFL.

Concerning this clonotype: One end of the junction fails to match germline, which may point to a read error. This chain uses TRBV20-1 with TRBJ2-5; 7 bases align to TRBD1. There are 13 residues in the CDR3. CDR1 is DFQATT and CDR2 is SNEGSKA in the germline V gene (reference sequence). The CDR3 loop reads CSAPRQGQGTQYF. The CDR3 DNA follows: TGCAGTGCTCCTAGACAGGGTCAAGGGACCCAGTACTTC.

This clonotype was seen a handful of times. The rearrangement links TRBV6-5 to TRBJ2-1; 10 bases match TRBD1. The CDR3 contains 15 residues. Germline-derived CDR1 and CDR2 are MNHEY and SVGAGI. J lost 8 bases, V lost 6 bases, and 10 bases had no gene match. The CDR3 spells CASSGAGTGEYEQFF. DNA for the CDR3: TGTGCCAGCAGCGGTGCCGGGACAGGGGAGTATGAGCAGTTCTTC.